The 8 T cell receptor beta chains reported below all come from one sample, sequenced in a study of OX40 agonist ivuxolimab in advanced cancers. The table came from immunoSEQ multiplex PCR; TCRdb's copy has only in-frame clones and leaves some out. The sample includes 75,000 or so clones, almost 85% of them seen just once. The material sequenced was CD4+ or CD8+ T cells sorted from blood, taken in a trial of the OX40 agonist ivuxolimab. The receptors here all came from an adult with an advanced solid tumor such as melanoma, head and neck, liver or kidney cancer.

The sample holds one count of this clone. V and J are TRBV27 and TRBJ2-1, with 9 bases aligning to TRBD2. J gave up 10 bases and V 4 bases, and 8 bases lay outside the gene matches. This CDR3 is built from 14 residues. Looked up from germline, CDR1 is MNHEY and CDR2 is SMNVEV (reference sequence). The CDR3 loop is CASSSSGGFREQFF. As DNA, the CDR3 is TGTGCCAGCAGTTCCAGCGGGGGGTTCCGAGAGCAGTTCTTC.

The chain joins TRBV19 to TRBJ1-2; D remains unclear. Germline-derived CDR1 and CDR2 are LNHDA and SQIVND (reference sequence). The CDR3 covers 13 residues. V was pared by 3 bases and J by 4 bases, with 9 bases between. In DNA form, the CDR3 reads TGTGCCAGTAGTATCGGCAGCTCCTATGGCTACACCTTC. It yields the protein CASSIGSSYGYTF.

J is TRBJ1-6 and V is TRBV5-4, with D possibly matching TRBD1 (6 bases). Trimming removed 4 bases from V and 6 bases from J, with 17 bases in between. The CDR3 has 16 amino acids. Germline V gene lookup returns CDR1 SGHNT and CDR2 YYREEE (reference sequence). This CDR3 is CASSPPGGNLNSPLHF. The CDR3 region has the DNA TGTGCCAGCAGCCCACCGGGGGGCAACCTTAATTCACCCCTCCACTTT.

The rearrangement joins TRBV7-2 to TRBJ2-7; 10 bases map to TRBD1. The CDR3 runs 14 residues. J lost 4 bases, V lost 3 bases, and 3 bases had no gene match. Germline CDR1 SGHTA, CDR2 FQGNSA. As DNA, the CDR3 is TGTGCCAGCAGCTTGGGACAGGGGAGGTACGAGCAGTACTTC. This encodes CASSLGQGRYEQYF.

This chain joins TRBV27 and TRBJ1-6, with a weak D call TRBD1 (5 bases). Germline values: CDR1 MNHEY, CDR2 SMNVEV (reference sequence). CDR3 length: 15 amino acids. Trimming took off 3 bases at V and 9 bases at J, with 15 bases between the two ends. DNA for the CDR3: TGTGCCAGCAGTTTTGGGGGGAGGGGCCCTTCACCCCTCCACTTT. It translates to CASSFGGRGPSPLHF.

The chain combines TRBV5-5 with TRBJ1-1; TRBD1 matches 7 bases. This CDR3 spans 13 amino acids. From germline, CDR1 is SGHKS and CDR2 YYEKEE (reference sequence). J gave up 1 base and V 4 bases, and 1 base lay outside the gene matches. The CDR3 DNA sequence: TGTGCCAGCAGCCGGACAGGGAACACTGAAGCTTTCTTT. Translated: CASSRTGNTEAFF. Full variable domain (rest looked up from reference TRBV5-5 and TRBJ1-1): DAGVTQSPTHLIKTRGQQVTLRCSPISGHKSVSWYQQVLGQGPQFIFQYYEKEERGRGNFPDRFSARQFPNYSSELNVNALLLGDSALYLCASSRTGNTEAFFGQGTRLTVV.

The J gene is TRBJ2-7, the V gene TRBV28; weak D call: TRBD2 (5 bases). Trimming left V 2 bases short and J 1 base short, with 12 bases between. This CDR3 has 15 residues. Germline loops: CDR1 MDHEN, CDR2 SYDVKM. In DNA, the CDR3 is TGTGCCAGCAGTTTAATTGATCGGGGTTCCTACGAGCAGTACTTC. Its protein product is CASSLIDRGSYEQYF.

V gene TRBV18 combines with J gene TRBJ2-7; 7 nucleotides align to TRBD1. The CDR3 totals 14 residues. CDR1 is KGHSH, CDR2 LQKENI, per germline. The junction had 5 bases not matched to a gene; V was cut back by 2 bases and J by 4 bases. This CDR3 is CASSPGTDFYEQYF. CDR3 sequence (DNA): TGTGCCAGCTCACCAGGGACAGACTTTTACGAGCAGTACTTC. Full variable domain (missing parts from reference TRBV18 and TRBJ2-7): NAGVMQNPRHLVRRRGQEARLRCSPMKGHSHVYWYRQLPEEGLKFMVYLQKENIIDESGMPKERFSAEFPKEGPSILRIQQVVRGDSAAYFCASSPGTDFYEQYFGPGTRLTVT.